The source of this T cell receptor (beta chain) is a study of blood T cell repertoires in COVID-19. The wider study: Researchers got acute and convalescent COVID-19 samples from the United States, Italy and Spain.

Symptom resolution, clearance, or two negative PCRs marked the recovered donors of Cohort 3. The ends were cut back, 7 bases at V and 5 bases at J, with 3 bases in the middle. Per the germline V gene, CDR1 is MNHEY and CDR2 is SVGAGI. CDR3 length equals 11 residues. Only in-frame clones appear in the TCRdb table, and some are missing; sequencing was by immunoSEQ multiplex PCR. The sample shows some 490,000 clones, roughly nine tenths of them seen only once. The gene calls are TRBV6-5 and TRBJ1-6, with D unresolved. Material for sequencing was PBMCs or T cells enriched from blood (not recorded which). This sequence originates from a woman in her fifties or sixties who had recovered from COVID-19. For the CDR3, the DNA is TGTGCCAGCACCAATAATTCACCCCTCCACTTT. This translates into CASTNNSPLHF.